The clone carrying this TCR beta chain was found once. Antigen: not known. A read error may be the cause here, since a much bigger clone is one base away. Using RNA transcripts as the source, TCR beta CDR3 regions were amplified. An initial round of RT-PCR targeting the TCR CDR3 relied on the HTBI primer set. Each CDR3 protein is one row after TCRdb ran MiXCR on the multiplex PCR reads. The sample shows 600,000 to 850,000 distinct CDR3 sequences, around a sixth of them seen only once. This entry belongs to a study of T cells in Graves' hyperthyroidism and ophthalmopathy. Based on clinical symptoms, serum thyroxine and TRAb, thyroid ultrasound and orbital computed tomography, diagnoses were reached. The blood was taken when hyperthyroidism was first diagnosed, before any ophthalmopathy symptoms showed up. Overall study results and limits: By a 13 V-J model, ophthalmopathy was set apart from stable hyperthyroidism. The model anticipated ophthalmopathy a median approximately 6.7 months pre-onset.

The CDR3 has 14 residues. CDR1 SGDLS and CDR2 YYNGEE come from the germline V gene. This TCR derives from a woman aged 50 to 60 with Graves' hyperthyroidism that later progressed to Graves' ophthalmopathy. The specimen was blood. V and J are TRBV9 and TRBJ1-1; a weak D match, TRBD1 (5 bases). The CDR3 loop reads CACSGRLGDTEAFF. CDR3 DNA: TGTGCCTGCAGCGGGAGGTTAGGGGACACTGAAGCTTTCTTT.